This T cell receptor beta chain is from a study of beta chain features in type 1 diabetes. Study details: In all, about 100,000,000 sorted cells from all samples were analyzed.

This clone was counted between two and nine times. What it recognizes is unknown. Whole-study results and caveats: Healthy donors had naive, central memory and Treg TCRB repertoires that appeared less similar than those seen among patients.

The sequenced template was cDNA made from the entire isolated RNA. Libraries were prepared by immunoSEQ multiplex PCR; TCRdb keeps only in-frame clonotypes and omits some of them. The sample holds about 340,000 clones, roughly 8% seen once. The CDR3 length is 15 residues. The germline V and J ends were trimmed by 1 base and 3 bases, with 14 bases remaining between them. The V gene's germline CDR1 is SGDLS and CDR2 YYNGEE. The gene calls are TRBV9 and TRBJ2-7; D is undetermined. The TCR sequence derives from a woman aged 18-30 years in good health. The material sequenced was central memory CD4+ T cells from blood. The CDR3 DNA sequence: TGTGCCAGCAGCGTATCCCCCGCGGAGTTCTACGAGCAGTACTTC. Protein: CASSVSPAEFYEQYF.